This TCR beta chain was identified in a study of blood T cell repertoires in COVID-19 (dated by TCRdb to about 2020). For the wider study: Samples covering the acute and convalescent phases of COVID-19 were provided by collaborators in the United States, Italy and Spain. The material from the prospective study consisted of cDNA or gDNA derived from T cells, B-cell-depleted T cells, or PBMCs. The dataset comprised deeply sampled blood TCRbeta repertoires from subjects exposed to, actively infected with, or recovered from COVID-19. A freely available public database, intended as a resource for researchers studying the immune response to SARS-CoV-2, is where the repertoires were released. Samples were obtained from the ongoing ImmuneRACE study (first 160 participants) and from roughly 1,300 subjects provided by 6 global collaborators. Sample metadata almost always included a de-identified subject ID, COVID-19 status, age in years and sex. HLA class I and class II types, where available, came from metadata supplied by the sample provider rather than from assay-based typing. The paper as a whole reports these results and caveats: Clinical and demographic metadata were provided uncurated, with the amount varying by source and participant.

From the cysteine through the phenylalanine, the CDR3 covers 15 amino acids. Only the CDR3 part of the read is kept: 45 bases, read in frame from the first base. V and J are truncated by 0 bases and 3 bases respectively, leaving an intervening sequence of 11 bases. CDR1 is given as SEHNR and CDR2 as FQNEAQ, both from the germline V gene (reference sequence). Concerning this clone: Its target antigen remains unknown. No base-level quality is on record; no much larger clone is a single base apart.

The immunoSEQ Assay, a bias-controlled multiplex PCR, was used to amplify TCRbeta CDR3 regions from genomic DNA. The published analysis was carried out like this. The number of nucleated cells in each sample was estimated from the amplification of reference gene primers within the assay. Sequence reads were collapsed and filtered to measure the absolute abundance of every unique TCRbeta CDR3 rearrangement. For each sample, productive Simpson clonality was calculated by taking the square root of Simpson's diversity index across productive rearrangements. In TCRdb, the immuneACCESS table is reduced to in-frame sequences with V and J assigned. These tables do not hold every clone; where another copy was compared, an unresolved V gene accounts for under half, and the others remain unexplained. That table furnishes V, J and clone size, whereas the DNA furnished D and trimming. The sample table contains 120,000 to 150,000 clones; only one count was recorded for 80% of them. The ten largest clonotypes hold approximately 12% of the sample.

The collaborating institutions used their own protocols to collect whole blood in K2EDTA tubes. For TCRbeta analysis, collaborator samples were shipped as frozen whole blood, as isolated PBMCs, or as DNA extracted from either sample type. This sequence originates from a man aged 55 to 70 with active or convalescent COVID-19. Material: peripheral blood. The chain is made from TRBV7-9 and TRBJ2-5, with TRBD2 tentatively as D gene (5 bases match). The sequenced DNA is TGTGCCAGCAGCTTAGCGCGGGCACGGAAAGAGACCCAGTACTTC. This yields the protein CASSLARARKETQYF.